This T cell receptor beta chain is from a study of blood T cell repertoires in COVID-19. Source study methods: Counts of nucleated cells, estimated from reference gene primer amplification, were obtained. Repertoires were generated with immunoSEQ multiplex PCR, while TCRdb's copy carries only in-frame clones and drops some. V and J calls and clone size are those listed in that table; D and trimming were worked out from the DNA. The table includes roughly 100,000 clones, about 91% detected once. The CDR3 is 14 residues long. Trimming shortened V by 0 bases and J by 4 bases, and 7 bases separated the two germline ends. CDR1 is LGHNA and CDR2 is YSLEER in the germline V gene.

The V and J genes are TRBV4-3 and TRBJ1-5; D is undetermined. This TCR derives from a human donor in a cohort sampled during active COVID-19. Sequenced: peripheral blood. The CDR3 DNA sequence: TGCGCCAGCAGCCAAGAGGGAGGAAATCAGCCCCAGCATTTT. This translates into CASSQEGGNQPQHF.